This T cell receptor beta chain appears in the sequencing data of a study of T cell responses to AZD1222 COVID-19 vaccine. Overall study: The analysis combined second doses at about 4 or about 12 weeks.

TCRdb's copy holds only in-frame clones and misses some; the assay was immunoSEQ multiplex PCR. This table has about 88,000 clones, approximately 88% appearing once. This clone was seen once. Its antigen remains unidentified. Germline assignment: CDR1 MGHDK and CDR2 SYGVNS. V lost 2 bases to trimming and J lost 0 bases; unmatched junction nucleotides: 4. The CDR3 sequence is 16 residues long. Study-level findings and limits: Increased Spike-specific TCR breadth and depth were observed after two AZD1222 doses. As reported, nearly half of all spike-specific TCRs target variant regions that are unmutated.

This sample comprised peripheral blood, obtained on day 0 of AZD1222 vaccination. The source is an adult in good health. The rearrangement joins TRBV25-1 to TRBJ2-5; 9 positions agree with TRBD2. The CDR3 protein is CASSETLAGNQETQYF. The CDR3 DNA reads TGTGCCAGCAGTGAAACTCTAGCGGGGAACCAAGAGACCCAGTACTTC.